This T cell receptor (beta chain) was captured in a study of T-cell reconstitution after alpha-beta-depleted transplantation in children. Study-wide findings and caveats: A year post-transplant, T-cell counts and diversity derived mostly from newly produced T cells. Elevated TCRbeta diversity at day 60 was traced, in some patients, to surviving recipient T cells and thymic progenitors. Where alpha-beta T cells came from about two months after transplant was reportedly several hundred expanded graft clones.

As for this clonotype: Its antigen is still unknown.

A TCRbeta library incorporating unique molecular identifiers was prepared. Via MiXCR, TCRdb re-called the PCR reads, giving one row per CDR3 protein. The sample has about 870,000 distinct CDR3 sequences, approximately 15% seen once. This clonotype was obtained from a male patient aged 10 to 17 who had a stem cell transplant for acute lymphoblastic leukemia, so the T cells may come from the graft donor. The starting material was PBMCs, mostly from graft donor cells, obtained 360 days after TCRalphabeta/CD19-depleted stem cell transplant.

The CDR3, as DNA: TGTGCCAGCAGCTTGGACGGAAGAAATGGTGATACGCAGTATTTT. It specifies CASSLDGRNGDTQYF. The gene calls are TRBV5-4 and TRBJ2-3; D gene ambiguous. This CDR3 spans 15 amino acids. Germline V gene lookup returns CDR1 SGHNT and CDR2 YYREEE (reference sequence). Deletions cut 0 bases from V and 6 bases from J, with 14 bases between.